The clone carrying this TCR beta chain occurred once. The CDR3 is made up of 13 amino acids. V lost 4 bases and J lost 4, with 10 bases in between. CDR1 SQVTM and CDR2 ANQGSEA come from the germline V gene. These data belong to a study of T cell responses to AZD1222 COVID-19 vaccine. This table comes from immunoSEQ multiplex PCR, and its TCRdb copy is limited to in-frame clones, with some not included. Of 80,000 to 100,000 clones in the sample, 75% to 90% were seen once. The chain is built from TRBV29-1 and TRBJ2-2; tentative D call: TRBD1 (6 bases). The material sequenced was peripheral blood, taken 28 days after the second AZD1222 dose. The sequence came from an adult who received the AZD1222 COVID-19 vaccine. CDR3 amino acids: CSVGEGGTGELFF. The CDR3 nucleotides are TGCAGCGTTGGGGAAGGGGGCACCGGGGAGCTGTTTTTT.